Listed below are T cell receptor beta chains from one sample, sequenced in a study of blood T cells in healthy people across ages. TCRdb re-analysed the 5' RACE reads in MiXCR, keeping a single row per CDR3 protein. The data contain around 940,000 distinct CDR3 sequences, roughly 51% of them singletons. The sequencing input was blood. Receptors originate from a woman aged 55 to 70 in good health. Each CDR3 is given with its conserved first and last residue. Each record gives: D gene, V gene, clone size, CDR3 length, J gene, CDR3 DNA, CDR3 protein. D genes are given only for firm matches. Clone sizes are given selectively: once, few, many, or a class where the clone is expanded.

D: TRBD2
V: TRBV12-3/TRBV12-4
size: NA
length: 16
J: TRBJ2-1
DNA: TGTGCCAGCAGTTTACTAGCGGGAGCTACTGTGAATGAGCAGTTCTTC
CDR3: CASSLLAGATVNEQFF

D: NA
V: TRBV4-1
size: NA
length: 15
J: TRBJ1-1
DNA: TGCGCCAGCAGCCAAGTTGACGAGTTGAACACTGAAGCTTTCTTT
CDR3: CASSQVDELNTEAFF

D: TRBD1
V: TRBV6-1
size: once
length: 13
J: TRBJ1-2
DNA: TGTGCCAGCAGTTCTACAGGGGAGCATGGCTACACCTTC
CDR3: CASSSTGEHGYTF

D: NA
V: TRBV7-2
size: NA
length: 15
J: TRBJ2-3
DNA: TGTGCCAGCAGCCGGAATCCGGGAAGCACAGATACGCAGTATTTT
CDR3: CASSRNPGSTDTQYF

D: TRBD2
V: TRBV20-1
size: NA
length: 18
J: TRBJ2-2
DNA: TGCAGTGCCGAGGGTGGGAGACTAGCGGGAGTAGAGGGCGGGGAGCTGTTTTTT
CDR3: CSAEGGRLAGVEGGELFF

D: NA
V: TRBV30
size: NA
length: 11
J: TRBJ2-7
DNA: TGTGCCTGGAGTGACCTGGGACTGCAGTACTTC
CDR3: CAWSDLGLQYF

D: TRBD2
V: TRBV12-3/TRBV12-4
size: NA
length: 15
J: TRBJ2-3
DNA: TGTGCCAGCAGTTTAATGGCGGGAGCAGCAGATACGCAGTATTTT
CDR3: CASSLMAGAADTQYF

D: NA
V: TRBV29-1
size: NA
length: 14
J: TRBJ2-3
DNA: TGCAGCGGGCGCCCGGGCTTTGGGACAGATACGCAGTATTTT
CDR3: CSGRPGFGTDTQYF

D: TRBD1
V: TRBV6-5
size: NA
length: 15
J: TRBJ1-1
DNA: TGTGCCAGCAAAACGCAGGGGGAACAGAACACTGAAGCTTTCTTT
CDR3: CASKTQGEQNTEAFF

D: NA
V: TRBV5-1
size: few
length: 13
J: TRBJ2-7
DNA: TGCGCCAGCAGCTTCGGGATTACCTACGAGCAGTACTTC
CDR3: CASSFGITYEQYF

D: NA
V: TRBV7-2
size: few
length: 15
J: TRBJ1-5
DNA: TGTGCCAGCAGCTTATCAGTGACAGCATATCAGCCCCAGCATTTT
CDR3: CASSLSVTAYQPQHF

D: TRBD1
V: TRBV5-1
size: NA
length: 15
J: TRBJ2-2
DNA: TGCGCCACCAGCTTGGACAGGGGAAATACCGGGGAGCTGTTTTTT
CDR3: CATSLDRGNTGELFF

D: NA
V: TRBV6-6
size: few
length: 11
J: TRBJ1-4
DNA: TGTGCCAGCGGGGCATCCGTCGGACTGTTTTTT
CDR3: CASGASVGLFF

D: NA
V: TRBV5-1
size: NA
length: 14
J: TRBJ2-1
DNA: TGCGCCAGCAGCCTGGGGGGGGCCATCAATGAGCAGTTCTTC
CDR3: CASSLGGAINEQFF

D: NA
V: TRBV7-2
size: NA
length: 18
J: TRBJ2-3
DNA: TGTGCTAGCAGCTTAAGCTCCTCGGGCTCTAGAGCCTCCTCAGGGCAGTATTTT
CDR3: CASSLSSSGSRASSGQYF